The rows below give T cell receptor beta chains drawn from one sample of a study of blood T cell repertoires in COVID-19. This table comes from immunoSEQ multiplex PCR, and its TCRdb copy is limited to in-frame clones, with some not included. The data show approximately 55,000 clones, with roughly 84% seen just once and 5.5% to 7.5% held by the top ten. Input material: peripheral blood. Source of these receptors: a middle-aged man with active COVID-19. CDR3s include the opening cysteine and the closing phenylalanine or tryptophan. Fields, in order: CDR3 length, D gene, clone size, J gene, V gene, CDR3 DNA, CDR3 protein. D genes are given only for firm matches. For some rows the clone size is stated as once, few or many, or as a class when expanded; others skip it.

>14|TRBD1|NA|TRBJ2-5|TRBV6-2/TRBV6-3
TGTGCCAGCAGTTCGGGACAGGGATTCGAGACCCAGTACTTC
CASSSGQGFETQYF
>15|NA|NA|TRBJ2-4|TRBV19
TGTGCCAGTAGCAGGGACACCGTAGCCAAAAACATTCAGTACTTC
CASSRDTVAKNIQYF
>18|TRBD1|few|TRBJ2-1|TRBV7-9
TGTGCCAGCAGCTTAACTCCAACCGGGACAGGGCATCCCCAACCTCAGTTCTTC
CASSLTPTGTGHPQPQFF
>16|NA|NA|TRBJ1-5|TRBV21-1
TGTGCCAGCAAGGTTAAGTGCCGGGATAGCAATCAGCCCCAGCATTTT
CASKVKCRDSNQPQHF
>14|NA|NA|TRBJ1-5|TRBV7-2
TGTGCCAGCAGCCTAGGGGGGACTTATCAGCCCCAGCATTTT
CASSLGGTYQPQHF
>14|NA|NA|TRBJ1-2|TRBV5-1
TGCGCCAGCGCCTATGACGGAGTTAACTATGGCTACACCTTC
CASAYDGVNYGYTF
>16|TRBD1|once|TRBJ1-5|TRBV7-9
TGTGCCAGCAGCTCCACCCGACAGGGGGCCTATCAGCCCCAGCATTTT
CASSSTRQGAYQPQHF
>13|NA|NA|TRBJ2-3|TRBV2
TGTGCCAGCAGTACGGGGGGCGCATATACGCAGTATTTT
CASSTGGAYTQYF
>15|TRBD1|NA|TRBJ2-7|TRBV2
TGTGCCAGCAGTGAAGTTCGGACAGGGGGTAGAGAGCAGTACTTC
CASSEVRTGGREQYF
>15|TRBD1|few|TRBJ2-3|TRBV27
TGTGCCAGCACCCGGACAGGGGGAGATACAGATACGCAGTATTTT
CASTRTGGDTDTQYF
>14|NA|NA|TRBJ2-5|TRBV5-5
TGTGCCAGCAGCCCCTGGGGAGCTGGAGAGACCCAGTACTTC
CASSPWGAGETQYF
>17|NA|NA|TRBJ1-4|TRBV7-2
TGTGCCAGCAGCTTAGGGACTAAGGTCCTCCAACAAGAAAAACTGTTTTTT
CASSLGTKVLQQEKLFF
>17|NA|NA|TRBJ2-1|TRBV6-1
TGTGCCAGCAGTGAAGCGCTTCTAGTCCGTCTGGGCAATGAGCAGTTCTTC
CASSEALLVRLGNEQFF
>13|TRBD1|few|TRBJ2-7|TRBV4-1
TGCGCCAGCAGCTATGGGACAGCGTACGAGCAGTACTTC
CASSYGTAYEQYF
>13|NA|once|TRBJ2-3|TRBV11-2
TGTGCCAGCAGCTTAGATCTAACAGATACGCAGTATTTT
CASSLDLTDTQYF
>17|TRBD2|few|TRBJ2-2|TRBV9
TGTGCCAGCAGCGTAGCTGTGGTAGCGGGGAACACCGGGGAGCTGTTTTTT
CASSVAVVAGNTGELFF
>16|TRBD1|NA|TRBJ2-2|TRBV7-2
TGTGCCAGCAGCTTAACCACAGGGGGCGCTTCCGGGGAGCTGTTTTTT
CASSLTTGGASGELFF
>16|TRBD2|NA|TRBJ2-1|TRBV29-1
TGCAGCGTTGGGGGACTAGCGGAAACCCGGGGCAATGAGCAGTTCTTC
CSVGGLAETRGNEQFF
>15|TRBD1|NA|TRBJ1-2|TRBV2
TGTGCCAGCAGTGAAGCGACAGGGATAGGCTATGGCTACACCTTC
CASSEATGIGYGYTF
>14|NA|NA|TRBJ2-1|TRBV5-1
TGCGCCAGCAGCTTGGTACCCAGCTACAATGAGCAGTTCTTC
CASSLVPSYNEQFF
>11|TRBD1|NA|TRBJ1-1|TRBV29-1
TGCAGCGTTTTCAGGGGGGCTGAAGCTTTCTTT
CSVFRGAEAFF
>15|TRBD1|NA|TRBJ2-4|TRBV4-3
TGCGCCAGCAGCCGCACAGGGGACGCCAAAAACATTCAGTACTTC
CASSRTGDAKNIQYF
>15|NA|NA|TRBJ1-2|TRBV27
TGTGCCAGCAGTTCAGTAGGGGGAACTCGCTATGGCTACACCTTC
CASSSVGGTRYGYTF
>13|NA|NA|TRBJ1-4|TRBV18
TGTGCCAGCTCACCCGGGACAAGTGAAAAACTGTTTTTT
CASSPGTSEKLFF
>14|NA|NA|TRBJ2-5|TRBV5-1
TGCGCCAGCAGCCGAGGTGACAGCCAAGAGACCCAGTACTTC
CASSRGDSQETQYF
>14|TRBD1|NA|TRBJ2-5|TRBV2
TGTGCCAGCAACAGGGGGCTTGGTGAGGAGACCCAGTACTTC
CASNRGLGEETQYF
>14|NA|NA|TRBJ1-2|TRBV10-3
TGTGCCATCAGTGCGGGCAGGGAGGACTATGGCTACACCTTC
CAISAGREDYGYTF
>16|TRBD2|NA|TRBJ2-3|TRBV6-5
TGTGCCAGCAGTTACTCTGGCGGGGGGCGCACAGATACGCAGTATTTT
CASSYSGGGRTDTQYF
>16|NA|few|TRBJ1-6|TRBV6-5
TGTGCCAGCAGTTACTCATCGGGGGGCGAGAGTGGGACCCTCCACTTT
CASSYSSGGESGTLHF
>15|NA|NA|TRBJ2-2|TRBV7-9
TGTGCCAGCAGCCCAGGGGCAGCGAACACCGGGGAGCTGTTTTTT
CASSPGAANTGELFF
>15|TRBD2|NA|TRBJ2-7|TRBV9
TGTGCCAGCAGCGTCGGGGGGGGCTCCCCCTACGAGCAGTACTTC
CASSVGGGSPYEQYF
>16|TRBD2|few|TRBJ2-3|TRBV24-1
TGTGCCACCAGTGATCGAGGCGGGGGTGCCTCGGATACGCAGTATTTT
CATSDRGGGASDTQYF
>14|NA|once|TRBJ1-5|TRBV18
TGTGCCAGCTCACCACCCTACCGGGATCAGCCCCAGCATTTT
CASSPPYRDQPQHF
>16|TRBD1|NA|TRBJ1-2|TRBV4-1
TGCGCCAGCAGCCAGGGGGGACAGGGGGCGCGAGGTGGCTACACCTTC
CASSQGGQGARGGYTF
>16|NA|NA|TRBJ1-3|TRBV3-1/TRBV3-2
TGTGCCAGCAGCCATGTAGGCGGCTACTCTGGAAACACCATATATTTT
CASSHVGGYSGNTIYF
>14|NA|once|TRBJ2-5|TRBV2
TGTGCCAGCATGTGGACTGAGTTTGAAGAGACCCAGTACTTC
CASMWTEFEETQYF